Below, one TCR beta chain is given with its context. This sample was taken from a study of shared clonotypes between healthy human individuals. Profiled with immunoSEQ multiplex PCR; TCRdb holds only in-frame clones, not every one. The table lists approximately 92,000 clones, approximately 75% of them singletons. The CDR3 length is 14 residues. The V end was cut by 5 bases, the J end by 0 bases, with 8 bases between. From germline, CDR1 is MRHNA and CDR2 SNTAGT. This receptor was taken from a man aged 30 to 45 in good health. V gene TRBV6-4 combines with J gene TRBJ1-5; the D is unclear. Material: memory CD8+ T cells sorted from blood. Documented subset: CD45RO+ cells pooled with CCR7-negative TemRA cells. In DNA form, the CDR3 reads TGTGCCAGCAGTTACGGGATTAGCAATCAGCCCCAGCATTTT. Its protein is CASSYGISNQPQHF.